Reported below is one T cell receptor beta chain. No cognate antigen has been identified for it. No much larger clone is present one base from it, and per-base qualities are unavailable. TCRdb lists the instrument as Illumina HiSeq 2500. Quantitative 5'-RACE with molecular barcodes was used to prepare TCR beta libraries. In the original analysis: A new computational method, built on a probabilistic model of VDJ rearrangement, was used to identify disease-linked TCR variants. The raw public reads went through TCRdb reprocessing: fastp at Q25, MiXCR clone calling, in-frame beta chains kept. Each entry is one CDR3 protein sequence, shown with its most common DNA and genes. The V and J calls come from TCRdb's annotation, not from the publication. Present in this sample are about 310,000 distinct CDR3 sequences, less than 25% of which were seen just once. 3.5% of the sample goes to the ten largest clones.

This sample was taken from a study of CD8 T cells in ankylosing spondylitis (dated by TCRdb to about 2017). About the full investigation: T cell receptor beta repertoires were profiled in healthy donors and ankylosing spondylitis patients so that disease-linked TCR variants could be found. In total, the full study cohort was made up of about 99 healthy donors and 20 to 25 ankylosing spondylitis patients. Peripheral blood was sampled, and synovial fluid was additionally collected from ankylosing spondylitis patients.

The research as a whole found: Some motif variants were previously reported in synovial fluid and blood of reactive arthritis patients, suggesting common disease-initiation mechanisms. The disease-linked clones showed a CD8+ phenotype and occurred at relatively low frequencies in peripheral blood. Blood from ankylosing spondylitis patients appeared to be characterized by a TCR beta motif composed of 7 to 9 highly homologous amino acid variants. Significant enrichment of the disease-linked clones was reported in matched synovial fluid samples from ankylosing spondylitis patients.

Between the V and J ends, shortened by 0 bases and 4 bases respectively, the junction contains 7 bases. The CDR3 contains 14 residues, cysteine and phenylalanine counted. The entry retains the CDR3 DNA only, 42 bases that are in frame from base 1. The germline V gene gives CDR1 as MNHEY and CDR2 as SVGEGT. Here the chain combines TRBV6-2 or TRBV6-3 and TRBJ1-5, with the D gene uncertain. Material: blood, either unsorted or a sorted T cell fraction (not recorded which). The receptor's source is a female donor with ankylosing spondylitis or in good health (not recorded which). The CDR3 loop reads CASSYSSLNQPQHF. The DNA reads TGTGCCAGCAGTTACTCGAGTCTAAATCAGCCCCAGCATTTT.